The sequence of this TCR beta chain was determined in a study of blood T cell repertoires in COVID-19 (dated by TCRdb to 2018 to 2021). For context, the study as a whole: Samples covering the acute and convalescent phases of COVID-19 were provided by collaborators in the United States, Italy and Spain. The prospective study material was composed of cDNA or gDNA derived from T cells, B-cell-depleted T cells, or PBMCs. Subjects who had been exposed to COVID-19, were actively infected with it, or had recovered from it provided the deeply sampled blood TCRbeta repertoires that made up the dataset. The repertoires were released in a freely available public database meant as a resource for research on the immune response to SARS-CoV-2. The samples were drawn from the first 160 participants of the ongoing ImmuneRACE study and from over 950 subjects provided by 6 global collaborators. The sample metadata nearly always contained a de-identified subject ID, COVID-19 status, age in years and sex. HLA class I and class II types, where available, came from metadata supplied by the sample provider rather than from assay-based typing. General findings and caveats noted by the study authors: The quantity of clinical and demographic metadata differed by source and by participant and was supplied without curation.

The immunoSEQ Assay, a bias-controlled multiplex PCR, was used to amplify TCRbeta CDR3 regions from genomic DNA. The paper's data handling went like this. The number of nucleated cells in each sample was estimated by amplification of reference gene primers within the assay. To quantify the absolute abundance of each unique TCRbeta CDR3 rearrangement, sequence reads were collapsed and filtered. For each sample, productive Simpson clonality was calculated by taking the square root of Simpson's diversity index across productive rearrangements. TCRdb retrieved this table from immuneACCESS and kept in-frame rearrangements only. Not all clones are present; in checked studies, unresolved V genes account for under half, and no reason is known for the remainder. V and J calls and clone size are copied from that table; D and trimming were computed from the DNA. Present in this sample are fewer than 15,000 clones, around 85% of which were seen just once. Clones ranked in the top ten supply 25% to 30% of the sample.

The CDR1 and CDR2 encoded by the germline V gene are KGHSH and LQKENI. Including cysteine and phenylalanine, the CDR3 has 14 amino acids. Solely the CDR3 DNA is kept, with 42 bases framed from the first base. For this chain, trimming is 7 bases at the V end and 7 bases at the J end, and the number of junction bases without a gene match is 8. Notes on this clone: Its recognized antigen is unknown. No qualities accompany the bases; no much larger clone lies one base away.

Whole blood was collected in K2EDTA tubes by collaborating institutions according to the institutions' own protocols. Collaborator samples were shipped for TCRbeta analysis as frozen whole blood, isolated PBMCs, or DNA extracted from either sample type. This receptor was taken from a human donor in a cohort sampled during active COVID-19. The specimen sequenced was peripheral blood. The chain is made from TRBV18 and TRBJ1-1, and TRBD1 matches 11 of the central bases. This receptor carries the CDR3 CASFTGTGGNEAFF. In nucleotides, the sequence is TGTGCCAGCTTCACTGGGACAGGGGGAAATGAAGCTTTCTTT.